This entry is about one T cell receptor (beta chain). What it binds is not known. In germline, CDR1 is GTSNPN, CDR2 SVGIG (reference sequence). There are 16 residues in the CDR3. V was clipped by 1 base and J by 0 bases, with 10 bases between them. This specimen belongs to a study of OX40 agonist ivuxolimab in advanced cancers. Regarding the study as a whole: On average, a greater number of expanded clones characterised CD8+ T cells relative to CD4+. Patients with a partial response at 0.1-3.0 mg/kg had among the lowest clonal expansion.

TCRdb keeps only in-frame clones here, not all; method: immunoSEQ multiplex PCR. Of tens of thousands of clones listed, about 90% are singletons. This TCR derives from an adult with an advanced solid tumor such as melanoma, head and neck, liver or kidney cancer. The material sequenced was CD4+ or CD8+ T cells sorted from blood, taken in a trial of the OX40 agonist ivuxolimab. The gene calls are TRBV30 and TRBJ2-6; the D gene is possibly TRBD2 (6 bases). In DNA, the CDR3 is TGTGCCTGGAGTGGGGGGAGGACCTCTGGGGCCAACGTCCTGACTTTC. Translated: CAWSGGRTSGANVLTF.